The 8 T cell receptor beta chains below all came from one sample that was sequenced in a study of cytomegalovirus exposure and HLA in healthy donors. Researchers ran the PCR with 60 Vbeta and 13 Jbeta primers. Using immunoSEQ multiplex PCR, the repertoire was profiled, and TCRdb retains in-frame clones only, with some absent. The sample has 200,000 or so clones, more than 75% seen once; the top ten hold over 5%. The sequencing input was PBMCs. The receptors derive from a woman between 45 and 65 years old in good health and CMV-seropositive.

The DNA of the CDR3 is TGTGCCACCAGTAGGACTCCAGGGCGGGGGGGTGAGCAGTTCTTC. It is translated as CATSRTPGRGGEQFF. V is TRBV15 and J is TRBJ2-1; TRBD2 matches 9 bases. The CDR3 runs to 15 residues. In germline, CDR1 is LNHNV, CDR2 YYDKDF (reference sequence). J gave up 9 bases and V 6 bases, and 12 bases lay outside the gene matches.

J is TRBJ2-4 and V is TRBV7-9; maybe TRBD1 (6 bases). This CDR3 contains 14 residues. Trimming shortened V by 5 bases and J by 7 bases, and 15 bases separated the two germline ends. Looked up from germline, CDR1 is SEHNR and CDR2 is FQNEAQ (reference sequence). The CDR3 nucleotides are TGTGCCAGCAGCCCAGGACAGAGGGCGAACATTCAGTACTTC. It yields the protein CASSPGQRANIQYF.

V and J are TRBV4-3 and TRBJ1-6; the D gene is possibly TRBD1 (6 bases). CDR3 length equals 15 residues. Trimming removed 1 base at V and 10 bases at J, with 14 bases between. From germline, CDR1 is LGHNA and CDR2 YSLEER. Written as DNA, the CDR3 is TGCGCCAGCAGCCAAGGAAGGCACAGGGACTCACCCCTCCACTTT. This encodes CASSQGRHRDSPLHF.

The chain joins TRBV7-2 to TRBJ2-5; tentative D call: TRBD1 (6 bases). Germline V gives CDR1 SGHTA, CDR2 FQGNSA. V was cut by 5 bases and J by 2 bases, with 15 bases left in between. The CDR3 has 15 residues. This CDR3 is CASSPPGRGQETQYF. The CDR3 coding sequence is TGTGCCAGCAGCCCCCCTGGCAGGGGACAAGAGACCCAGTACTTC.

The gene calls are TRBV19 and TRBJ2-5, with a weak D call TRBD2 (5 bases). This CDR3 is built from 13 residues. The germline V and J ends were trimmed by 5 bases and 5 bases, with 12 bases remaining between them. The V gene's germline CDR1 is LNHDA and CDR2 SQIVND (reference sequence). The CDR3 region is CASSPSRGETQYF. The CDR3 coding sequence is TGTGCCAGTAGTCCCAGTAGAGGGGAGACCCAGTACTTC.

The V gene is TRBV13, the J gene TRBJ1-4; 7 bases agree with TRBD1. CDR1 is PRHDT, CDR2 FYEKMQ, per germline (reference sequence). CDR3 size: 16 residues. V dropped 5 bases and J dropped 0; count of bases not matched to a gene: 6. This CDR3 reads CASSIRQGATNEKLFF. DNA of the CDR3: TGTGCCAGCAGCATCCGACAGGGCGCAACTAATGAAAAACTGTTTTTT.

The chain links TRBV10-3 to TRBJ2-1; 9 bases align to TRBD1. The CDR3 runs to 16 residues. CDR1 and CDR2 from the germline V gene are ENHRY and SYGVKD. J lost 4 bases, V lost 4 bases, and 8 bases had no gene match. In nucleotides, the CDR3 is TGTGCCATCAGTGGGTACACAGGGGGCCGTTACAATGAGCAGTTCTTC. This sequence encodes CAISGYTGGRYNEQFF.

The chain recombines TRBV2 with TRBJ2-7; no firm D call. Germline V gene data show CDR1 as SNHLY and CDR2 as FYNNEI. CDR3 length: 12 amino acids. Trimming cost V 7 bases and J 0 bases, with 7 bases left between them. The CDR3: CASMRSSYEQYF. The CDR3 coding sequence is TGTGCCAGCATGAGGAGCTCCTACGAGCAGTACTTC. The full variable domain, its missing parts supplied by reference TRBV2 and TRBJ2-7, is EPEVTQTPSHQVTQMGQEVILRCVPISNHLYFYWYRQILGQKVEFLVSFYNNEISEKSEIFDDQFSVERPDGSNFTLKIRSTKLEDSAMYFCASMRSSYEQYFGPGTRLTVT.